Below are 26 T cell receptor beta chains sequenced from a single sample in a study of blood T cell repertoires in COVID-19. Clones were sequenced by immunoSEQ multiplex PCR, and TCRdb holds only the in-frame ones, with some missing. The profile shows about 97,000 clones, 87% of them singletons. What was sequenced was peripheral blood. The receptors were gathered from a human donor in a cohort sampled during active COVID-19.

The CDR3 region has the DNA TGTGCCAGCAGTTATCAGCTGGGGGACATCGAGACCCAGTACTTC. Translated: CASSYQLGDIETQYF. This chain uses TRBV6-6 with TRBJ2-5, with a possible D match to TRBD1 (6 bases). Germline loops: CDR1 MNHNY, CDR2 SVGAGI (reference sequence). The length of the CDR3 is 15 residues. V lost 3 bases, J lost 5 bases, and 16 bases lay in between.

The gene calls are TRBV7-8 and TRBJ2-7, with 9 bases fitting TRBD1. The CDR3 has 13 residues. Germline V gene lookup returns CDR1 SGHVS and CDR2 FQNEAQ. V trimming: 3 bases; J trimming: 6 bases; junction bases outside the gene matches: 3. CDR3 sequence (DNA): TGTGCCAGCAGCTTTGGGACAGGGTCCGAGCAGTACTTC. Translation: CASSFGTGSEQYF.

This clone was found once. The chain has TRBV6-2 or TRBV6-3 and TRBJ2-3; D gene ambiguous. The germline CDR1 and CDR2 sequences are MNHEY and SVGEGT. The CDR3 contains 13 residues. Trimming removed 6 bases at V and 0 bases at J, with 7 bases between. In DNA, the CDR3 is TGTGCCAGCAGCGTCTCTAGCACAGATACGCAGTATTTT. Protein sequence: CASSVSSTDTQYF.

DNA of the CDR3: TGTGCCAGCAGCTTAGTTCGTCTAGCGGATCCTCACGAGCAGTACTTC. Translating it yields CASSLVRLADPHEQYF. J is TRBJ2-7 and V is TRBV7-9; 7 bases are shared with TRBD2. V trimming: 1 base; J trimming: 5 bases; junction bases outside the gene matches: 11. Germline assignment: CDR1 SEHNR and CDR2 FQNEAQ (reference sequence). This CDR3 region has 16 residues.

This chain uses TRBV9 with TRBJ2-7; the match to TRBD1 covers 8 bases. The germline CDR1 and CDR2 sequences are SGDLS and YYNGEE. This CDR3 is built from 15 residues. V gave up 0 bases and J gave up 3 bases; unmatched junction bases: 5. The CDR3, as DNA: TGTGCCAGCAGCGTAGGACAGGGGCTCGGCTACGAGCAGTACTTC. This encodes CASSVGQGLGYEQYF.

This sequence joins TRBV29-1 and TRBJ1-1; perhaps TRBD1 as D (5 bases). From germline, CDR1 is SQVTM and CDR2 ANQGSEA. This CDR3 has 14 amino acids. V was trimmed by 4 bases and J by 4 bases, leaving 16 bases between them. The CDR3 is CSVVLIGGGTEAFF. CDR3 sequence (DNA): TGCAGCGTTGTCCTTATCGGGGGGGGCACTGAAGCTTTCTTT.

The chain links TRBV15 to TRBJ1-2; D perhaps matches TRBD1 (6 bases). The V gene's germline CDR1 is LNHNV and CDR2 YYDKDF (reference sequence). CDR3 length: 15 amino acids. V was trimmed by 0 bases and J by 6 bases, leaving 14 bases between them. This chain's CDR3 is CATSRDLDSRNGYTF. Here the CDR3 DNA reads TGTGCCACCAGCAGAGATCTGGACAGCCGAAATGGCTACACCTTC.

The rearrangement uses TRBV29-1 and TRBJ2-1; 11 bases line up with TRBD2. This CDR3 comprises 18 residues. J was trimmed by 1 base and V by 2 bases; bases with no gene match: 10. Germline assignment: CDR1 SQVTM and CDR2 ANQGSEA. In DNA, the CDR3 is TGCAGCGTTGAAATGGAAACTAGCGGGAGATGGTCCTACAATGAGCAGTTCTTC. Its translation: CSVEMETSGRWSYNEQFF.

This chain links TRBV3-1 (or the pseudogene TRBV3-2) with TRBJ2-1, with TRBD2 matching over 13 bases. Per germline, CDR1 LGHDT and CDR2 YNNKEL (reference sequence). V trimming: 4 bases; J trimming: 8 bases; junction bases outside the gene matches: 11. The CDR3 extends over 17 amino acids. Written as DNA, the CDR3 is TGTGCCAGCAGCCCCGCTGGGACTAGCGGGGAAGGGGATGAGCAGTTCTTC. Its protein product is CASSPAGTSGEGDEQFF.

The V and J genes are TRBV27 and TRBJ2-2; 7 bases are a match to TRBD1. Germline assignment: CDR1 MNHEY and CDR2 SMNVEV (reference sequence). J lost 5 bases, V lost 10 bases, and 19 bases had no gene match. The CDR3 is made up of 17 amino acids. CDR3 amino acids: CATTTYLYGTVTGELFF. CDR3 DNA: TGTGCCACCACGACCTACCTCTACGGGACAGTGACCGGGGAGCTGTTTTTT.

The CDR3 is CASSVAGAGNTIYF. The CDR3 coding sequence is TGTGCCAGCAGCGTAGCGGGAGCGGGAAACACCATATATTTT. The V gene is TRBV9, the J gene TRBJ1-3, with no clear D. The CDR3 is 14 amino acids. The germline V gene encodes CDR1 SGDLS and CDR2 YYNGEE. V lost 0 bases to trimming and J lost 4 bases, with 8 bases between them.

The chain's CDR3 is CASSQVRTGKNTEAFF. DNA of the CDR3: TGTGCCAGCAGCCAAGTCCGGACAGGGAAGAACACTGAAGCTTTCTTT. The rearrangement joins TRBV14 to TRBJ1-1, with TRBD1 matching 8 bases. Germline assignment: CDR1 SGHDN and CDR2 FVKESK. J was trimmed by 1 base and V by 1 base; bases with no gene match: 5. This CDR3 is 16 amino acids long.

This clone has a single count. The J gene is TRBJ2-2, the V gene TRBV9; TRBD1 is a possible D gene (5 bases). The V end was cut by 6 bases, the J end by 3 bases, with 12 bases between. Germline V CDR1 and CDR2: SGDLS, YYNGEE. The CDR3 length is 14 residues. In DNA form, the CDR3 reads TGTGCCAGCAACAGGAAAATAGACACCGGGGAGCTGTTTTTT. Its protein is CASNRKIDTGELFF.

This chain links TRBV6-2 or TRBV6-3 with TRBJ1-1, with D possibly being TRBD1 (5 bases). The V and J ends lost 6 bases and 5 bases respectively, with 13 bases between them. The CDR3 is 13 residues long. Per germline, CDR1 MNHEY and CDR2 SVGEGT. CDR3 sequence (DNA): TGTGCCAGCAGCTCACCAGGGAGGACTGAAGCTTTCTTT. Amino acid sequence: CASSSPGRTEAFF.

This clone has more than one count but fewer than ten. The V and J genes are TRBV30 and TRBJ2-2; D possibly corresponds to TRBD1 (5 bases). V was clipped by 0 bases and J by 4 bases, with 6 bases between them. This CDR3 has 13 amino acids. CDR1 is GTSNPN and CDR2 is SVGIG in the germline V gene (reference sequence). The DNA of the CDR3 is TGTGCCTGGAGTGTAGGGGTCACCGGGGAGCTGTTTTTT. This codes for CAWSVGVTGELFF.

The V gene is TRBV3-1 (or the pseudogene TRBV3-2), the J gene TRBJ2-3; 7 nucleotides agree with TRBD1. J lost 0 bases, V lost 4 bases, and 10 bases had no gene match. Germline V gives CDR1 LGHDT, CDR2 YNNKEL (reference sequence). The CDR3 is made up of 17 amino acids. The CDR3 sequence is CASSPSPHRGSTDTQYF. The CDR3 bases are TGTGCCAGCAGCCCCAGCCCACACAGGGGCAGCACAGATACGCAGTATTTT.

The chain employs TRBV15 and TRBJ2-7; D is unclear. Trimming removed 0 bases at V and 1 base at J, with 4 bases between. This CDR3 is 13 amino acids long. Germline V CDR1 and CDR2: LNHNV, YYDKDF (reference sequence). The CDR3 spells CATSRDRSYEQYF. The CDR3, as DNA: TGTGCCACCAGCAGAGACAGATCCTACGAGCAGTACTTC.

The chain is built from TRBV6-6 and TRBJ2-5; TRBD2 is a possible D gene (5 bases). CDR3 length: 15 residues. CDR1 MNHNY and CDR2 SVGAGI come from the germline V gene (reference sequence). Trimming pared 5 bases from V and 1 base from J, leaving 14 bases between. The CDR3 bases are TGTGCCAGCAGTGGCCTTCGCGGGTCCCAAGAGACCCAGTACTTC. Encoded protein: CASSGLRGSQETQYF.

This clone was observed a single time. The J gene is TRBJ1-3, the V gene TRBV2, with D tentatively TRBD1 (6 bases). Germline CDR1 and CDR2: SNHLY and FYNNEI. This CDR3 spans 19 amino acids. The V and J ends lost 4 bases and 0 bases respectively, with 22 bases between them. The CDR3 is CASSGAHVLTGTSGNTIYF. In DNA, the CDR3 is TGTGCCAGCAGTGGGGCCCACGTATTAACAGGGACCTCTGGAAACACCATATATTTT.

In this sample, this clone turned up a few times. The chain recombines TRBV19 with TRBJ1-6; 9 positions agree with TRBD1. V lost 0 bases to trimming and J lost 7 bases; unmatched junction nucleotides: 1. The CDR3 sequence is 15 residues long. Germline V gene data show CDR1 as LNHDA and CDR2 as SQIVND (reference sequence). The CDR3 sequence: CASSIDGTGNSPLHF. CDR3 nucleotides: TGTGCCAGTAGTATAGATGGGACAGGGAATTCACCCCTCCACTTT.

The chain employs TRBV6-6 and TRBJ2-1; TRBD2 aligns across 8 bases. Germline V CDR1 and CDR2: MNHNY, SVGAGI (reference sequence). V gave up 11 bases and J gave up 5 bases; unmatched junction bases: 11. This CDR3 comprises 14 residues. As DNA, the CDR3 is TGTGCCGTCCTCGGGGGGGTGAGGAACAATGAGCAGTTCTTC. Its translation is CAVLGGVRNNEQFF.

This chain connects TRBV19 to TRBJ2-2; D is uncertain. Trimming shortened V by 5 bases and J by 1 base, and 11 bases separated the two germline ends. The CDR3 is made up of 15 amino acids. Per germline, CDR1 LNHDA and CDR2 SQIVND (reference sequence). The CDR3 sequence is CASSRGLQNTGELFF. Written as DNA, the CDR3 is TGTGCCAGTAGTCGTGGGCTACAGAACACCGGGGAGCTGTTTTTT.

The chain employs TRBV18 and TRBJ2-7, with 7 bases lining up with TRBD1. Trimming removed 3 bases from V and 4 bases from J; junction bases left unmatched: 6. Per germline, CDR1 KGHSH and CDR2 LQKENI. This CDR3 contains 14 residues. CDR3: CASSPPGQMYEQYF. As DNA, the CDR3 is TGTGCCAGCTCACCCCCGGGACAGATGTACGAGCAGTACTTC. Using reference TRBV18 and TRBJ2-7 for the parts outside the CDR3, the full variable domain is NAGVMQNPRHLVRRRGQEARLRCSPMKGHSHVYWYRQLPEEGLKFMVYLQKENIIDESGMPKERFSAEFPKEGPSILRIQQVVRGDSAAYFCASSPPGQMYEQYFGPGTRLTVT.

V gene TRBV7-6 combines with J gene TRBJ2-1; perhaps TRBD2 as D (6 bases). V lost 0 bases to trimming and J lost 7 bases, with 13 bases between them. The CDR3 sequence is 15 residues long. Germline CDR1 and CDR2: SGHVS and FNYEAQ. The CDR3 DNA is TGTGCCAGCAGCTTAGCGGGCACCGCGGGGAATGAGCAGTTCTTC. It yields the protein CASSLAGTAGNEQFF.

The V call is TRBV5-5, the J call TRBJ2-1, with D possibly being TRBD1 (6 bases). This CDR3 region has 13 residues. Germline values: CDR1 SGHKS, CDR2 YYEKEE (reference sequence). Trimming pared 4 bases from V and 7 bases from J, leaving 12 bases between. The CDR3 region has the DNA TGTGCCAGCAGCGAGGGGACATCGAATGAGCAGTTCTTC. Its protein is CASSEGTSNEQFF.

A single count supports this clone. The J gene is TRBJ2-5, the V gene TRBV10-3; 8 positions agree with TRBD1. Per the germline V gene, CDR1 is ENHRY and CDR2 is SYGVKD. The CDR3 runs to 14 residues. Losses at the gene ends were 6 bases for V and 2 bases for J; bases not matched to a gene: 5. CDR3: CAISPDRDQETQYF. The CDR3 DNA reads as TGTGCCATCAGCCCGGACAGGGATCAAGAGACCCAGTACTTC.